This T cell receptor beta chain was captured in a study of CD8 T cells in Susac syndrome. For the study at large: Blood was drawn from Susac syndrome patients while they were therapy-naive, on corticosteroids, or on intravenous immunoglobulin alone.

The CDR3 sequence is 14 residues long. Trimming pared 1 base from V and 3 bases from J, leaving 7 bases between. Looked up from germline, CDR1 is SGHRS and CDR2 is YFSETQ. Random-hexamer reverse transcription was applied to about 0.5 to 1 ug RNA. TCRdb fed the immunoSEQ multiplex PCR reads into MiXCR, producing one record per CDR3 protein. This sample has about 140,000 distinct CDR3 sequences, with just under 95% found just once. The sequencing sample was made of CD4+ T cells from PBMCs. The rearrangement uses TRBV5-1 and TRBJ2-2; D unclear. The TCR sequence derives from a human donor with Susac syndrome. CDR3: CASSLRWDTGELFF. For the CDR3, the DNA is TGCGCCAGCAGCTTGAGGTGGGACACCGGGGAGCTGTTTTTT.